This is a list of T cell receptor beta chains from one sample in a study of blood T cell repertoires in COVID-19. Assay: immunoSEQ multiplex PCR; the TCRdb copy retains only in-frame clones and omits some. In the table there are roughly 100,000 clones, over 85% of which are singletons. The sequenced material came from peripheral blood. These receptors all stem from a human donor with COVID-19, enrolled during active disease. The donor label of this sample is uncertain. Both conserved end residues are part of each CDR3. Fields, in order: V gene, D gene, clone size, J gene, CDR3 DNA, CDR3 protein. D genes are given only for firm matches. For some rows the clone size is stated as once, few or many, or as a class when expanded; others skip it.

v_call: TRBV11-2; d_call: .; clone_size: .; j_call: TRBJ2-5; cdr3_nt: TGTGCCAGCAGCTTAGATCTTGGGAGCACGGGGACCCAGTACTTC; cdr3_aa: CASSLDLGSTGTQYF
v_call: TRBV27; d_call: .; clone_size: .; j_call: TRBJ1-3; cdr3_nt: TGTGCCTGCAGTCCCCCCCTGCCCCCGACAGAATGGGTCCCTGGAAACACCATATATTTT; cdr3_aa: CACSPPLPPTEWVPGNTIYF
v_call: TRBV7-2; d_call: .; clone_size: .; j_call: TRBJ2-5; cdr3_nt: TGTGCCAGCAGCATCTCGTCAGGGAATCAAGAGACCCAGTACTTC; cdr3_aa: CASSISSGNQETQYF
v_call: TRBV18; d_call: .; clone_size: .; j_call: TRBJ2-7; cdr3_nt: TGTGCCAGCTCACCACCCGGTGCCGGGGGCGAGCAGTACTTC; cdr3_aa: CASSPPGAGGEQYF
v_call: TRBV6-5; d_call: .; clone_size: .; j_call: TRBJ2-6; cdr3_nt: TGTGCCAGCAGAGACGACATTTTTGGGGCCAACGTCCTGACTTTC; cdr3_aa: CASRDDIFGANVLTF
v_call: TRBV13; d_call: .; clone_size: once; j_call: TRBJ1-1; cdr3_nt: TGCGCCCCCAGCTTAGGGGGACCGGGGGGGACTGAAGCTTTCTTT; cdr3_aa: CAPSLGGPGGTEAFF
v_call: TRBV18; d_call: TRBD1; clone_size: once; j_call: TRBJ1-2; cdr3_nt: TGTGCCAGCTCACCCATCTCGACAGGGCCCCATGGCTACACCTTC; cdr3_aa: CASSPISTGPHGYTF
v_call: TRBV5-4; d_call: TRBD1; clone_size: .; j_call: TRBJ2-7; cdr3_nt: TGTGCCAGCAGCATCGGACAGGGAAGAGTGGACGAGCAGTACTTC; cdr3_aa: CASSIGQGRVDEQYF
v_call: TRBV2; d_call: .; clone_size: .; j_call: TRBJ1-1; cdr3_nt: TGTGCCAGCAGGAGGTCCGCGGAGAGTGAAGCTTTCTTT; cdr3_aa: CASRRSAESEAFF
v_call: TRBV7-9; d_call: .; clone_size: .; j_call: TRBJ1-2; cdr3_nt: TGTGCCAGCAGCTCACACATGGCGCAGGGGAACTTCTATGGCTACACCTTC; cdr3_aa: CASSSHMAQGNFYGYTF